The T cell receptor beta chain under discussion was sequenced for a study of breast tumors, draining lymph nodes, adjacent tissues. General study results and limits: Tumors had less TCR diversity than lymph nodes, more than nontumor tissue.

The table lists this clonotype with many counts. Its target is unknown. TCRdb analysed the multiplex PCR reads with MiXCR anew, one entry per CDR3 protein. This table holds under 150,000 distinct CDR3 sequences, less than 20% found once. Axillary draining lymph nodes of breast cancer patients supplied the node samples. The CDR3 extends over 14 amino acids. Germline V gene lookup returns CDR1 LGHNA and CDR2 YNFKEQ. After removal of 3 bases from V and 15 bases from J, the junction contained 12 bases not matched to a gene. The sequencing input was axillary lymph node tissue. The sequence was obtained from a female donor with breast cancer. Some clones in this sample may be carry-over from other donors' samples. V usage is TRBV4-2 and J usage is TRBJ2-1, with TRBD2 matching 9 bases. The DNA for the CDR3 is TGTGCCAGCAGCCAGGAGCGGGGGGCTTCCTTGCCGTTCTTC. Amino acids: CASSQERGASLPFF.